One and the same sample provided the 10 T cell receptor beta chains below, sequenced in a study of T cells after yellow fever vaccination. TCRdb re-derived calls from the 5' RACE reads in MiXCR, one entry per CDR3 protein. The sample includes some 600,000 distinct CDR3 sequences, 9% to 15% of them seen just once. This specimen consisted of PBMCs, obtained on the day of the yellow fever booster vaccination. Source of these receptors: a man aged 25 to 45 who received the YFV17D yellow fever vaccine.

This clonotype appeared a few times. The J gene is TRBJ2-1, the V gene TRBV10-3; 8 bases are shared with TRBD2. CDR1 ENHRY and CDR2 SYGVKD come from the germline V gene. The V and J ends lost 2 bases and 9 bases, in that order; junction bases with no gene match: 15. CDR3 length: 17 residues. CDR3 sequence: CAISEPHAGTSRIEQFF. In DNA, the CDR3 is TGTGCCATCAGTGAGCCCCATGCCGGGACTAGTCGCATTGAGCAGTTCTTC.

In this sample, this clonotype turned up a few times. The chain employs TRBV20-1 and TRBJ1-5; D is unresolved. Trimming took 3 bases from V and 2 from J, leaving 17 bases between them. In germline, CDR1 is DFQATT, CDR2 SNEGSKA (reference sequence). This CDR3 has 16 amino acids. CDR3 DNA sequence: TGCAGTGCTAGTCCCTCATGGGATAACGGCAATCAGCCCCAGCATTTT. It yields the protein CSASPSWDNGNQPQHF.

The chain carries TRBV6-1 and TRBJ1-2, with a tentative D call TRBD1 (6 bases). V gave up 6 bases and J gave up 3 bases, with 8 bases separating them. Germline CDR1 and CDR2: MNHNS and SASEGT. The CDR3 loop spans 12 amino acids. CDR3 DNA sequence: TGTGCCAGCAGGAGACAGGACTATGGCTACACCTTC. Its translation: CASRRQDYGYTF.

This clonotype was seen many times. A junction end diverges from the germline sequence, so it may reflect a read error. V is TRBV7-2 and J is TRBJ2-1, with 11 bases lining up with TRBD2. The CDR3 runs to 15 residues. The germline CDR1 and CDR2 sequences are SGHTA and FQGNSA. The CDR3: CASSLAGGLYNEQFF. In nucleotides, the CDR3 is TGTGCCAGCAGCCTAGCGGGAGGTCTCTACAATGAGCAGTTCTTC.

The chain carries TRBV27 and TRBJ1-1; possibly TRBD1 for D (6 bases). Germline CDR1 is MNHEY and CDR2 is SMNVEV (reference sequence). Trimming removed 10 bases from V and 4 bases from J, with 22 bases in between. This CDR3 has 15 amino acids. CDR3 in DNA: TGTGCCACCAGGGAGACGCGCGGGGGGCTCACTGAAGCTTTCTTT. Its protein is CATRETRGGLTEAFF.

The chain employs TRBV20-1 and TRBJ2-5; tentatively, D is TRBD2 (6 bases). Trimming removed 1 base from V and 1 base from J, with 13 bases in between. The V gene's germline CDR1 is DFQATT and CDR2 SNEGSKA (reference sequence). The CDR3 extends over 15 amino acids. The CDR3: CSARAPAGLQETQYF. CDR3 nucleotide sequence: TGCAGTGCTAGAGCTCCAGCGGGCCTCCAAGAGACCCAGTACTTC.

The chain links TRBV6-1 to TRBJ2-5; D gene unclear. Germline values: CDR1 MNHNS, CDR2 SASEGT. Trimming removed 6 bases from V and 3 bases from J, with 11 bases in between. This CDR3 is built from 13 residues. CDR3 bases: TGTGCCAGCAGCCCACAGCAGGAAGAGACCCAGTACTTC. This encodes CASSPQQEETQYF.

This clonotype has a count of ten or more. The rearrangement links TRBV14 to TRBJ2-7; D gene unclear. Trimming removed 5 bases from V and 5 bases from J, with 7 bases in between. The CDR3 covers 11 residues. From germline, CDR1 is SGHDN and CDR2 FVKESK. The CDR3 spells CASSLLHEQYF. The CDR3, as DNA: TGTGCCAGCAGCTTACTCCACGAGCAGTACTTC.

This clonotype was observed a single time. This rearrangement joins TRBV4-3 to TRBJ2-3; a weak D match, TRBD1 (7 bases). The germline CDR1 and CDR2 sequences are LGHNA and YSLEER. CDR3 length equals 17 residues. Trimming pared 0 bases from V and 4 bases from J, leaving 17 bases between. The CDR3 DNA sequence: TGCGCCAGCAGCCAAGAAGGGGGGAGAGGGGGCCCAGATACGCAGTATTTT. This encodes CASSQEGGRGGPDTQYF.

The chain links TRBV3-1 to TRBJ2-5; D is ambiguous. This CDR3 contains 14 residues. The V end was cut by 6 bases, the J end by 4 bases, with 15 bases between. CDR1 and CDR2 from the germline V gene are LGHDT and YNNKEL (reference sequence). Here the CDR3 DNA reads TGTGCCAGCAGGCCCGAATCGAGCCCAGAGACCCAGTACTTC. It encodes CASRPESSPETQYF.